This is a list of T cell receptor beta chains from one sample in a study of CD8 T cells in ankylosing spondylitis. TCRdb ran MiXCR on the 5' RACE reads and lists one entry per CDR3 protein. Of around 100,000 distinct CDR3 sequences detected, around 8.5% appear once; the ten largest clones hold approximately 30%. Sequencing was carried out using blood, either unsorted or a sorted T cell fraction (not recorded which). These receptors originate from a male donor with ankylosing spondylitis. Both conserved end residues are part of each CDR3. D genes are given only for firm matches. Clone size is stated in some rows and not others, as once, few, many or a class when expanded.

CASSQDFSYEQYF TGTGCCAGCAGCCAGGACTTTTCCTACGAGCAGTACTTC few TRBV4-2 . TRBJ2-7
CAWSVLGREQFF TGTGCCTGGAGTGTACTAGGGAGGGAGCAGTTCTTC few TRBV30 . TRBJ2-1
CASSSLGGWADTQYF TGTGCCAGCAGCTCACTCGGCGGTTGGGCAGATACGCAGTATTTT many TRBV7-2 . TRBJ2-3
CSARGQGRETQYF TGCAGTGCTAGGGGACAGGGTCGAGAGACCCAGTACTTC . TRBV20-1 TRBD1 TRBJ2-5
CASSLTQGRKKLFF TGTGCCAGCAGTTTAACACAGGGGCGTAAAAAACTGTTTTTT few TRBV27 TRBD1 TRBJ1-4
CASSFGTGSNEQYF TGTGCCAGCAGTTTTGGGACAGGGTCGAACGAGCAGTACTTC once TRBV27 TRBD1 TRBJ2-7
CATSDLAGIGYNEQFF TGTGCCACCAGTGATTTAGCGGGGATAGGGTACAATGAGCAGTTCTTC few TRBV24-1 TRBD2 TRBJ2-1
CACVPGTGDSPLHF TGTGCCTGTGTCCCAGGGACAGGGGATTCACCCCTCCACTTT few TRBV30 TRBD1 TRBJ1-6
CATAEGSYNSPLHF TGTGCCACCGCGGAGGGCTCCTATAATTCACCCCTCCACTTT many TRBV15 . TRBJ1-6
CASSVELAESYNEQFF TGTGCCAGCAGCGTAGAACTAGCCGAGTCCTACAATGAGCAGTTCTTC medium-sized TRBV9 . TRBJ2-1
CASSEVGVGVAYSNQPQHF TGTGCCAGCAGTGAAGTTGGGGTAGGCGTCGCTTATAGCAATCAGCCCCAGCATTTT many TRBV6-1 . TRBJ1-5
CASSLEQGYTDTQYF TGCGCCAGCAGCTTGGAACAGGGCTACACAGATACGCAGTATTTT few TRBV5-1 . TRBJ2-3
CASSEPLQGNGYTF TGTGCCAGCAGTGAACCTTTGCAGGGGAATGGCTACACCTTC . TRBV25-1 . TRBJ1-2
CASLTPNNEQFF TGTGCCAGTCTAACACCGAACAATGAGCAGTTCTTC many TRBV7-9 . TRBJ2-1
CAISVAPRADGYTF TGTGCCATCAGTGTGGCCCCCAGGGCGGATGGCTACACCTTC many TRBV10-3 . TRBJ1-2
CASSLDYRAVNSPLHF TGCGCCAGCAGCTTGGATTATAGGGCGGTTAATTCACCCCTCCACTTT . TRBV5-1 . TRBJ1-6
CASSDRTSGHNEQFF TGTGCCAGCAGTGACCGGACTAGCGGACACAATGAGCAGTTCTTC few TRBV6-4 TRBD2 TRBJ2-1
CATSPSRLAGETQYF TGTGCCACCAGCCCGAGCCGACTAGCGGGAGAGACCCAGTACTTC few TRBV15 TRBD2 TRBJ2-5
CASSALGTGAYGDQPQHF TGTGCCAGCAGTGCGCTCGGTACAGGGGCCTACGGGGATCAGCCCCAGCATTTT few TRBV2 TRBD1 TRBJ1-5
CASSRRDRFSYEQYF TGTGCCAGCAGCCGAAGGGACAGATTCTCCTACGAGCAGTACTTC many TRBV13 TRBD1 TRBJ2-7
CASSLDGEETQYF TGCGCCAGCAGCCTGGATGGGGAAGAGACCCAGTACTTC many TRBV4-1 . TRBJ2-5
CASSLTGRGATEAFF TGCGCCAGCAGCTTGACGGGCAGGGGAGCCACTGAAGCTTTCTTT few TRBV5-1 . TRBJ1-1
CASSKNGRGRQETQYF TGTGCCAGCAGCAAAAACGGGAGGGGGCGGCAAGAGACCCAGTACTTC few TRBV21-1 . TRBJ2-5
CASSRDSWGGNEQFF TGTGCCAGCAGCCGGGACTCCTGGGGGGGCAATGAGCAGTTCTTC few TRBV5-6 TRBD2 TRBJ2-1
CASSDFRGSNTIYF TGCGCCAGCAGTGATTTCCGGGGGTCAAACACCATATATTTT few TRBV10-2 . TRBJ1-3
CASSSPEASYGYTF TGTGCCAGCAGTTCGCCCGAGGCCAGCTATGGCTACACCTTC . TRBV12-3/TRBV12-4 . TRBJ1-2
CASGPGLSGTPNEQFF TGTGCCAGCGGCCCCGGGCTTAGCGGAACCCCCAATGAGCAGTTCTTC . TRBV5-6 . TRBJ2-1
CASSVGKYNEQFF TGTGCCAGCAGCGTAGGGAAGTACAATGAGCAGTTCTTC many TRBV12-3/TRBV12-4 . TRBJ2-1
CASSFSGRGVEQFF TGTGCCAGCAGCTTTAGCGGGAGAGGCGTTGAGCAGTTCTTC . TRBV7-6 TRBD2 TRBJ2-1
CSVAGGLAGETQYF TGCAGCGTTGCGGGGGGACTAGCGGGAGAGACCCAGTACTTC . TRBV29-1 TRBD2 TRBJ2-5
CATSDLGQEQFF TGTGCCACCAGTGATTTAGGACAAGAGCAGTTCTTC . TRBV24-1 . TRBJ2-1
CASTDPGGNEQFF TGTGCCAGCACGGACCCGGGCGGCAATGAGCAGTTCTTC . TRBV27 . TRBJ2-1
CASRLDRVGSNTGELFF TGTGCCAGCAGATTAGACAGGGTGGGGTCGAACACCGGGGAGCTGTTTTTT many TRBV6-5 TRBD1 TRBJ2-2
CASSDPDRAYGYTF TGTGCCAGCAGTGATCCGGACAGGGCGTATGGCTACACCTTC . TRBV25-1 TRBD1 TRBJ1-2
CASSLIRVREQYF TGTGCCAGCAGTTTAATACGGGTTCGCGAGCAGTACTTC . TRBV28 . TRBJ2-7
CASGMLAEHTDTQYF TGTGCCAGCGGTATGCTAGCGGAGCACACAGATACGCAGTATTTT many TRBV3-1 TRBD2 TRBJ2-3
CASSYPPQREGKNEQFF TGTGCCAGCAGTTACCCCCCTCAGCGGGAGGGGAAAAATGAGCAGTTCTTC . TRBV6-5 TRBD2 TRBJ2-1
CASKRGDSGYEQYF TGTGCCAGCAAACGCGGGGACTCTGGCTACGAGCAGTACTTC many TRBV7-9 . TRBJ2-7
CASSLGLAGANEQYF TGTGCCAGCAGCCTCGGACTAGCGGGAGCTAACGAGCAGTACTTC many TRBV7-8 TRBD2 TRBJ2-7
CASSQDKAANSYQETQYF TGTGCCAGCAGCCAGGATAAGGCAGCTAATTCGTACCAAGAGACCCAGTACTTC . TRBV16 . TRBJ2-5
CASGAGTSVTNTGELFF TGCGCCAGCGGTGCCGGGACTAGCGTTACGAACACCGGGGAGCTGTTTTTT few TRBV5-1 TRBD2 TRBJ2-2
CASSLGTRFHDSGADYGYTF TGTGCCAGCAGCTTAGGTACCCGGTTCCACGATAGTGGGGCAGACTATGGCTACACCTTC . TRBV11-3 . TRBJ1-2
CATSDPTISTDTQYF TGTGCCACCAGTGATCCGACAATAAGCACAGATACGCAGTATTTT few TRBV24-1 . TRBJ2-3
CASLNRGGSNEQFF TGTGCCAGCCTCAATAGAGGGGGGTCCAATGAGCAGTTCTTC many TRBV7-2 . TRBJ2-1
CATSGDNEQFF TGTGCCACCAGCGGAGACAATGAGCAGTTCTTC medium-sized TRBV15 . TRBJ2-1
CASSLLAGGSEQFF TGTGCCAGCAGTCTACTAGCGGGAGGAAGTGAGCAGTTCTTC . TRBV6-4 TRBD2 TRBJ2-1
CASSPLDEQYF TGTGCCAGCAGCCCTCTCGACGAGCAGTACTTC many TRBV7-9 . TRBJ2-7
CSGRTVNTQYF TGCAGCGGCCGGACAGTTAATACGCAGTATTTT many TRBV29-1 . TRBJ2-3
CASSSHPGDEQYF TGTGCCAGCAGCTCCCACCCAGGGGACGAGCAGTACTTC few TRBV5-4 . TRBJ2-7
CASSLVFSYEQYF TGTGCCAGCAGCTTAGTTTTTTCCTACGAGCAGTACTTC many TRBV7-9 . TRBJ2-7
CASSLAPLLSGNTIYF TGCGCCAGCAGCTTGGCTCCCCTGCTCTCTGGAAACACCATATATTTT many TRBV5-1 . TRBJ1-3
CASRPGQLAANTGELFF TGCGCCAGCAGACCAGGCCAACTAGCGGCGAACACCGGGGAGCTGTTTTTT . TRBV5-1 TRBD2 TRBJ2-2
CSVARGLNQPQHF TGCAGCGTTGCTCGGGGCTTGAATCAGCCCCAGCATTTT few TRBV29-1 . TRBJ1-5
CASSPMSGSSYNEQFF TGCGCCAGCAGCCCTATGAGCGGGAGCTCCTACAATGAGCAGTTCTTC many TRBV5-1 TRBD2 TRBJ2-1